One and the same sample provided the 21 T cell receptor beta chains below, sequenced in a study of blood T cell repertoires in COVID-19. The assay was immunoSEQ multiplex PCR, and TCRdb's table has in-frame clones only and misses some. The sample consists of about 140,000 clones, roughly 86% of them appearing once. What was sequenced was peripheral blood. The receptors here all came from a human donor in a cohort sampled during active COVID-19.

This rearrangement joins TRBV7-6 to TRBJ2-2, with 7 bases fitting TRBD2. V lost 5 bases and J lost 2; bases outside the gene matches: 5. The CDR3 has 15 amino acids. The V gene's germline CDR1 is SGHVS and CDR2 FNYEAQ. DNA for the CDR3: TGTGCCAGCAGCAAACTAGCGACAAACACCGGGGAGCTGTTTTTT. Translation gives CASSKLATNTGELFF.

This clone is medium-sized within its sample. This chain connects TRBV10-3 to TRBJ2-7, with D hard to call. From germline, CDR1 is ENHRY and CDR2 SYGVKD. This CDR3 region has 12 residues. Trimming pared 3 bases from V and 7 bases from J, leaving 10 bases between. The CDR3 reads CAISDPNIEQYF. CDR3 DNA sequence: TGTGCCATCAGTGACCCGAACATTGAGCAGTACTTC.

This clone was observed a handful of times. The rearrangement uses TRBV5-1 and TRBJ2-7, with 8 bases fitting TRBD1. Germline V gives CDR1 SGHRS, CDR2 YFSETQ. V trimming: 2 bases; J trimming: 4 bases; junction bases outside the gene matches: 2. This CDR3 has 13 residues. CDR3 sequence reads: CASSLDRGYEQYF. Here the CDR3 DNA reads TGCGCCAGCAGCTTAGACAGGGGTTACGAGCAGTACTTC.

This chain uses TRBV19 with TRBJ2-5, with TRBD2 identical over 8 bases. The V and J ends lost 3 bases and 4 bases, in that order; junction bases with no gene match: 4. Per germline, CDR1 LNHDA and CDR2 SQIVND (reference sequence). The CDR3 length is 14 residues. CDR3 protein: CASSIPGGPETQYF. The CDR3 nucleotides are TGTGCCAGTAGTATCCCGGGGGGGCCAGAGACCCAGTACTTC.

V is TRBV10-1 and J is TRBJ2-1, with TRBD2 identical over 9 bases. Germline CDR1 WNHNN, CDR2 SYGVQD (reference sequence). Trimming at V came to 3 bases and at J to 10 bases, leaving 10 bases not matched to a gene. This CDR3 has 15 amino acids. This CDR3 is CASSERVRGREEQFF. Written as DNA, the CDR3 is TGCGCCAGCAGTGAAAGGGTCCGCGGGAGGGAGGAGCAGTTCTTC.

The gene calls are TRBV20-1 and TRBJ1-2; D is ambiguous. This CDR3 has 11 residues. Trimming removed 0 bases from V and 8 bases from J, with 7 bases in between. Per the germline V gene, CDR1 is DFQATT and CDR2 is SNEGSKA (reference sequence). The CDR3 reads CSARDPRGYTF. In nucleotides, the CDR3 is TGCAGTGCTAGAGACCCGCGGGGCTACACCTTC.

This clone was detected a few times. The chain links TRBV4-1 to TRBJ1-4; 7 bases match TRBD1. V trimming: 2 bases; J trimming: 8 bases; junction bases outside the gene matches: 5. This CDR3 contains 14 residues. Germline CDR1 reads MGHRA; CDR2 reads YSYEKL. CDR3 protein: CASSQTGAREKLFF. CDR3 DNA: TGCGCCAGCAGCCAAACAGGGGCCCGGGAAAAACTGTTTTTT.

This clone was counted a single time. The chain links TRBV5-6 to TRBJ1-5, with D possibly TRBD1 on 5 matching bases. Germline V gene data show CDR1 as SGHDT and CDR2 as YYEEEE. This CDR3 comprises 15 residues. Trimming shortened V by 4 bases and J by 0 bases, and 11 bases separated the two germline ends. The CDR3 here is CASSGTGSSNQPQHF. The CDR3 nucleotides read TGTGCCAGCAGCGGCACAGGTTCTAGCAATCAGCCCCAGCATTTT.

This sequence joins TRBV2 and TRBJ2-5, with D possibly being TRBD1 (5 bases). This CDR3 comprises 14 residues. CDR1 is SNHLY and CDR2 is FYNNEI in the germline V gene. V lost 3 bases and J 2 bases, leaving 10 bases between the germline ends. CDR3 residues: CASSEVRQQETQYF. In DNA, the CDR3 is TGTGCCAGCAGTGAGGTTAGACAGCAAGAGACCCAGTACTTC.

This rearrangement joins TRBV11-1 to TRBJ2-7; 8 nucleotides agree with TRBD1. This CDR3 has 13 residues. CDR1 is SGHAT, CDR2 FQDESV, per germline (reference sequence). After removal of 5 bases from V and 6 bases from J, the junction contained 6 bases not matched to a gene. The CDR3 nucleotides are TGTGCCAGCAGCCAACAGGACAGGGCCGAGCAGTACTTC. It encodes CASSQQDRAEQYF.

This clone was picked up a small number of times. The chain uses TRBV10-3 and TRBJ2-3; D is unclear. CDR3 size: 12 residues. Germline CDR1 and CDR2: ENHRY and SYGVKD. V shed 8 bases and J shed 0 bases, with 6 bases lying between them. The CDR3 region is CAISPSTDTQYF. The DNA of the CDR3 is TGTGCCATCTCCCCTAGCACAGATACGCAGTATTTT.

The chain has TRBV7-6 and TRBJ2-1, with 7 bases fitting TRBD1. The CDR3 is 16 amino acids. The J segment lost 10 bases and the V segment lost 5 bases, leaving 17 bases of the junction unmatched. Germline lookup yields CDR1 SGHVS and CDR2 FNYEAQ. CDR3 in amino acids: CASSVTKSGTDEEQFF. CDR3 in DNA: TGTGCCAGCAGCGTAACTAAGTCCGGGACAGACGAGGAGCAGTTCTTC. The whole variable domain, remainder taken from reference TRBV7-6 and TRBJ2-1, is GAGVSQSPRYKVTKRGQDVALRCDPISGHVSLYWYRQALGQGPEFLTYFNYEAQQDKSGLPNDRFSAERPEGSISTLTIQRTEQRDSAMYRCASSVTKSGTDEEQFFGPGTRLTVL.

V usage is TRBV7-8 and J usage is TRBJ2-2, with D possibly matching TRBD2 (5 bases). The V and J ends lost 3 bases and 5 bases respectively, with 16 bases between them. The CDR3 runs 16 residues. The germline V gene has CDR1 SGHVS and CDR2 FQNEAQ. The CDR3 DNA follows: TGTGCCAGCAGCTTGGTTTCTAGCACAACAACCGGGGAGCTGTTTTTT. Translation: CASSLVSSTTTGELFF.

This clone was seen a few times. The chain is built from TRBV3-1 (or the pseudogene TRBV3-2) and TRBJ1-6; D possibly corresponds to TRBD1 (6 bases). This CDR3 is 14 amino acids long. Trimming removed 8 bases from V and 8 bases from J, with 16 bases in between. The germline gives CDR1 LGHDT, CDR2 YNNKEL (reference sequence). In DNA form, the CDR3 reads TGTGCCAGCGGTTCACAGGGTCATCATTCACCCCTCCACTTT. Its protein is CASGSQGHHSPLHF.

A single count supports this clone. The chain combines TRBV7-8 with TRBJ1-5; TRBD1 matches at 8 bases. The CDR3 covers 17 residues. V dropped 3 bases and J dropped 6; count of bases not matched to a gene: 13. Germline V gene sequence: CDR1 SGHVS, CDR2 FQNEAQ. CDR3 loop: CASSFAVGSGGIQPQHF. The CDR3 nucleotides are TGTGCCAGCAGCTTTGCAGTCGGATCAGGGGGCATTCAGCCCCAGCATTTT.

The chain has TRBV9 and TRBJ2-2, with 10 positions matching TRBD1. The CDR3 spans 16 residues. V gave up 5 bases and J gave up 6 bases; unmatched junction bases: 10. Germline V gene sequence: CDR1 SGDLS, CDR2 YYNGEE. The CDR3 region has the DNA TGTGCCAGCAGGTCCGACAGGGGGCTTTCGTCCGGGGAGCTGTTTTTT. Residues: CASRSDRGLSSGELFF.

The genes are TRBV5-1 and TRBJ2-1; perhaps TRBD2 as D (6 bases). The V gene lost 2 bases and the J gene lost 7 bases, with 10 bases spanning the gap. The CDR3 covers 13 residues. Germline-derived CDR1 and CDR2 are SGHRS and YFSETQ. CDR3 bases: TGCGCCAGCAGCTTTGAGGGGAGGAATGAGCAGTTCTTC. Its protein product is CASSFEGRNEQFF.

V gene TRBV5-1 combines with J gene TRBJ2-5; 8 positions agree with TRBD1. The CDR3 has 13 residues. CDR1 SGHRS and CDR2 YFSETQ come from the germline V gene. Losses at the gene ends were 4 bases for V and 7 bases for J; bases not matched to a gene: 6. The CDR3 loop is CASSPWTGLTQYF. The CDR3 region has the DNA TGCGCCAGCAGCCCATGGACAGGGCTGACCCAGTACTTC.

V is TRBV5-8 and J is TRBJ1-3, with 8 nucleotides matching TRBD1. Per the germline V gene, CDR1 is SGHTS and CDR2 is YDEGEE. The CDR3 length is 14 residues. V dropped 4 bases and J dropped 5; count of bases not matched to a gene: 5. The CDR3 coding sequence is TGTGCCAGCAGCCGGGGACAGGCGAGAAACACCATATATTTT. Protein: CASSRGQARNTIYF.

The chain recombines TRBV11-2 with TRBJ2-7, with TRBD1 matching 7 bases. Germline CDR1 reads SGHAT; CDR2 reads FQNNGV. This CDR3 contains 16 residues. With V trimmed by 4 bases and J by 3 bases, 12 bases remained unmatched. The CDR3 region is CASSSMTGQVYYEQYF. The CDR3 coding sequence is TGTGCCAGCAGCTCTATGACAGGGCAGGTTTACTACGAGCAGTACTTC.

The chain recombines TRBV18 with TRBJ1-4; D might be TRBD1 (5 bases). This CDR3 spans 15 amino acids. Germline-derived CDR1 and CDR2 are KGHSH and LQKENI. The V and J ends lost 0 bases and 6 bases respectively, with 11 bases between them. The CDR3 region has the DNA TGTGCCAGCTCACCACCGGGCAGGGTAGATGAAAAACTGTTTTTT. Translation gives CASSPPGRVDEKLFF. Supplemented by reference TRBV18 and TRBJ1-4, the full variable domain reads NAGVMQNPRHLVRRRGQEARLRCSPMKGHSHVYWYRQLPEEGLKFMVYLQKENIIDESGMPKERFSAEFPKEGPSILRIQQVVRGDSAAYFCASSPPGRVDEKLFFGSGTQLSVL.